The 24 T cell receptor beta chains listed next were all sequenced from one sample in a study of blood T cell repertoires in COVID-19. The assay was immunoSEQ multiplex PCR, and TCRdb's table has in-frame clones only and misses some. The table shows hundreds of thousands of clones, with 85% to 90% occurring only once. The sequencing sample was made of PBMCs or T cells enriched from blood (not recorded which). The receptors here all came from a man aged 25 to 40 who had been exposed to COVID-19.

The chain uses TRBV14 and TRBJ2-7; 11 bases fit TRBD2. With 5 bases clipped from V and 2 bases from J, the junction kept 2 bases outside the gene matches. CDR1 and CDR2 from the germline V gene are SGHDN and FVKESK. The CDR3 runs 14 residues. DNA for the CDR3: TGTGCCAGCAGCTTAGCGGGGGGGCCCTACGAGCAGTACTTC. Translating gives CASSLAGGPYEQYF. Looking up the rest from reference TRBV14 and TRBJ2-7 gives the full variable domain: EAGVTQFPSHSVIEKGQTVTLRCDPISGHDNLYWYRRVMGKEIKFLLHFVKESKQDESGMPNNRFLAERTGGTYSTLKVQPAELEDSGVYFCASSLAGGPYEQYFGPGTRLTVT.

The CDR3 coding sequence is TGCGCCAGCAGTGAGTCGAAGTCCGGGACTAGGGTTGATGAGCAGTTCTTC. This sequence encodes CASSESKSGTRVDEQFF. The chain uses TRBV10-2 and TRBJ2-1; 8 positions match TRBD2. V trimming: 0 bases; J trimming: 8 bases; junction bases outside the gene matches: 12. The CDR3 is 17 residues long. CDR1 and CDR2 (germline): WSHSY, SAAADI.

The rearrangement joins TRBV5-4 to TRBJ2-7, with D perhaps matching TRBD1 (6 bases). Germline V gene data show CDR1 as SGHNT and CDR2 as YYREEE (reference sequence). Trimming removed 2 bases at V and 4 bases at J, with 19 bases between. The CDR3 length is 16 residues. The CDR3 spells CASSFGRTAFNYEQYF. The CDR3 DNA sequence: TGTGCCAGCAGCTTTGGACGGACAGCCTTCAATTACGAGCAGTACTTC.

This clone was seen a single time. This chain connects TRBV30 to TRBJ1-6; D remains unclear. CDR3 length equals 16 residues. V lost 4 bases to trimming and J lost 0 bases, with 13 bases between them. From germline, CDR1 is GTSNPN and CDR2 SVGIG (reference sequence). The chain's CDR3 is CAWILGGSSYNSPLHF. As DNA, the CDR3 is TGTGCCTGGATCCTGGGAGGGAGCTCCTATAATTCACCCCTCCACTTT.

This clone showed up just once. The chain has TRBV11-2 and TRBJ1-2; the D gene is possibly TRBD1 (5 bases). The V end was cut by 1 base, the J end by 6 bases, with 15 bases between. This CDR3 is built from 15 residues. The germline CDR1 and CDR2 sequences are SGHAT and FQNNGV. CDR3 residues: CASSLVGMGLHGYTF. The DNA for the CDR3 is TGTGCCAGCAGCTTAGTGGGAATGGGACTACATGGCTACACCTTC.

The chain carries TRBV6-5 and TRBJ2-1; 8 bases line up with TRBD2. There are 15 residues in the CDR3. Germline loops: CDR1 MNHEY, CDR2 SVGAGI. The junction had 3 bases not matched to a gene; V was cut back by 2 bases and J by 3 bases. CDR3 in amino acids: CASSYALAGYNEQFF. The CDR3 DNA reads TGTGCCAGCAGTTACGCTCTAGCGGGCTACAATGAGCAGTTCTTC.

The genes are TRBV19 and TRBJ1-6; D gene ambiguous. The germline V gene has CDR1 LNHDA and CDR2 SQIVND (reference sequence). The CDR3 loop spans 14 amino acids. V was pared by 0 bases and J by 7 bases, with 7 bases between. The CDR3 region is CASSIDEHNSPLHF. In nucleotides, the CDR3 is TGTGCCAGTAGTATAGACGAACACAATTCACCCCTCCACTTT.

This clone was found many times. The rearrangement joins TRBV7-6 to TRBJ2-7; D may be TRBD1 (5 bases). V lost 1 base and J lost 6, with 13 bases in between. This CDR3 has 14 amino acids. Germline CDR1 and CDR2: SGHVS and FNYEAQ. CDR3 nucleotide sequence: TGTGCCAGCAGCTTAGGGGTACGTGGGGCCGAGCAGTACTTC. Translation gives CASSLGVRGAEQYF.

This chain uses TRBV28 with TRBJ2-1; D may be TRBD2 (6 bases). CDR3 length equals 13 residues. The V end lost 5 bases, the J end lost 7 bases, and 12 bases lay between the germline ends. The germline V gene has CDR1 MDHEN and CDR2 SYDVKM. CDR3 loop: CASSVGGGNEQFF. The CDR3 DNA is TGTGCCAGCAGTGTGGGGGGTGGGAATGAGCAGTTCTTC.

The J gene is TRBJ1-5, the V gene TRBV2; D perhaps matches TRBD1 (5 bases). Trimming pared 6 bases from V and 7 bases from J, leaving 13 bases between. Germline V gene lookup returns CDR1 SNHLY and CDR2 FYNNEI. There are 13 residues in the CDR3. The CDR3 DNA is TGTGCCAGCAGCGTGCAGGGCAGGCAGCCCCAGCATTTT. Its protein is CASSVQGRQPQHF.

The chain couples TRBV5-4 to TRBJ1-1; possibly TRBD1 for D (6 bases). Germline assignment: CDR1 SGHNT and CDR2 YYREEE (reference sequence). The length of the CDR3 is 15 residues. Trimming took 1 base from V and 1 from J, leaving 11 bases between them. In DNA, the CDR3 is TGTGCCAGCAGCTTGATGCAGGGGCAGAACACTGAAGCTTTCTTT. Its protein product is CASSLMQGQNTEAFF.

This sequence joins TRBV19 and TRBJ1-4, with 7 bases lining up with TRBD1. V was clipped by 5 bases and J by 3 bases; unmatched bases: 6. Germline CDR1 reads LNHDA; CDR2 reads SQIVND (reference sequence). The CDR3 has 15 residues. CDR3 nucleotides: TGTGCCAGTAGTTCGTACAGGGGAGCTAATGAAAAACTGTTTTTT. It specifies CASSSYRGANEKLFF.

This chain connects TRBV11-2 to TRBJ1-1, with a weak D call TRBD1 (6 bases). The germline V gene encodes CDR1 SGHAT and CDR2 FQNNGV. Trimming cost V 5 bases and J 8 bases, with 15 bases left between them. The CDR3 covers 13 residues. CDR3 coding DNA: TGTGCCAGCAGCCCTACAGGGTTTGCGGAAGCTTTCTTT. This gives the protein CASSPTGFAEAFF.

The chain combines TRBV18 with TRBJ2-1, with unresolved D. Trimming cost V 3 bases and J 8 bases, with 14 bases left between them. CDR3 size: 14 residues. Germline V CDR1 and CDR2: KGHSH, LQKENI. This chain's CDR3 is CASSPPWATDEQFF. The CDR3 DNA sequence: TGTGCCAGCTCACCCCCATGGGCCACGGATGAGCAGTTCTTC.

The chain combines TRBV29-1 with TRBJ1-1; D not certain. The V gene lost 7 bases and the J gene lost 0 bases, with 12 bases spanning the gap. This CDR3 is 13 amino acids long. Germline values: CDR1 SQVTM, CDR2 ANQGSEA. Written as DNA, the CDR3 is TGCAGCGGCGTAACAGACATGAACACTGAAGCTTTCTTT. Its translation is CSGVTDMNTEAFF.

The chain combines TRBV25-1 with TRBJ2-7; no firm D call. This CDR3 region has 13 residues. Trimming removed 1 base from V and 7 bases from J, with 11 bases in between. Germline CDR1 and CDR2: MGHDK and SYGVNS. The DNA of the CDR3 is TGTGCCAGCAGTGAATTCGCCCTCGGGGAGCAGTACTTC. Protein product: CASSEFALGEQYF.

The chain employs TRBV6-5 and TRBJ1-2, with TRBD1 matching over 9 bases. The germline V gene encodes CDR1 MNHEY and CDR2 SVGAGI. The junction had 5 bases not matched to a gene; V was cut back by 7 bases and J by 2 bases. The CDR3 spans 14 residues. Here the CDR3 DNA reads TGTGCCAGCATACGGGACAGGGCCAACTATGGCTACACCTTC. It specifies CASIRDRANYGYTF.

Concerning this clone: This sample includes further DNA sequences coding for the same CDR3. The rearrangement uses TRBV20-1 and TRBJ1-2, with D tentatively TRBD1 (5 bases). This CDR3 is built from 11 residues. CDR1 DFQATT and CDR2 SNEGSKA come from the germline V gene (reference sequence). The V and J ends lost 6 bases and 4 bases respectively, with 9 bases between them. In nucleotides, the CDR3 is TGCAGTGCGGGGGGGGGCTATGGCTACACCTTC. Translation gives CSAGGGYGYTF.

This clone was counted only a few times. The chain joins TRBV7-2 to TRBJ2-3, with a weak D call TRBD1 (6 bases). The length of the CDR3 is 15 residues. The V end was cut by 4 bases, the J end by 1 base, with 12 bases between. From germline, CDR1 is SGHTA and CDR2 FQGNSA. The CDR3 loop reads CASSSDRPGTDTQYF. Here the CDR3 DNA reads TGTGCCAGCAGCTCCGACAGGCCAGGCACAGATACGCAGTATTTT.

In DNA, the CDR3 is TGTGCCAGTAGTATAGGACAGAGATCCTATGGCTACACCTTC. It encodes CASSIGQRSYGYTF. J is TRBJ1-2 and V is TRBV19, with a possible D match to TRBD1 (5 bases). Looked up from germline, CDR1 is LNHDA and CDR2 is SQIVND (reference sequence). V was cut by 1 base and J by 4 bases, with 10 bases left in between. This CDR3 comprises 14 residues.

The J gene is TRBJ2-4, the V gene TRBV3-1 (or the pseudogene TRBV3-2); tentative D call: TRBD1 (6 bases). V was trimmed by 0 bases and J by 4 bases, leaving 16 bases between them. The CDR3 is made up of 17 amino acids. Germline V CDR1 and CDR2: LGHDT, YNNKEL (reference sequence). The CDR3 loop is CASSQDLSRGPKNIQYF. The CDR3 DNA reads TGTGCCAGCAGCCAAGATCTGTCCAGGGGCCCAAAAAACATTCAGTACTTC.

The count of this clone is one. The chain joins TRBV7-6 to TRBJ2-3; 10 positions agree with TRBD2. The junction had 10 bases not matched to a gene; V was cut back by 0 bases and J by 1 base. Germline V gives CDR1 SGHVS, CDR2 FNYEAQ. This CDR3 has 19 residues. CDR3 in amino acids: CASSLAPPGLADRTDTQYF. CDR3 nucleotides: TGTGCCAGCAGCTTAGCGCCCCCTGGACTAGCGGACCGCACAGATACGCAGTATTTT.

The chain combines TRBV20-1 with TRBJ2-1; no definite D call. Germline CDR1 reads DFQATT; CDR2 reads SNEGSKA (reference sequence). There are 11 residues in the CDR3. Trimming removed 6 bases at V and 7 bases at J, with 10 bases between. The CDR3 sequence is CSALIGNEQFF. The CDR3 nucleotides read TGCAGTGCCTTAATCGGGAATGAGCAGTTCTTC.

The chain links TRBV4-3 to TRBJ2-3, with D possibly being TRBD2 (6 bases). Germline-derived CDR1 and CDR2 are LGHNA and YSLEER. V dropped 5 bases and J dropped 8 bases, with 20 bases sitting between them. This CDR3 contains 15 residues. In DNA form, the CDR3 reads TGCGCCAGCAGCTTGCGTCAGACTAGTGGAGGTACGCAGTATTTT. Translation: CASSLRQTSGGTQYF.